The subject of this entry is one T cell receptor (beta chain). What antigen it recognizes has not been identified. The input lacks base qualities; no much larger clone sits a single base away. CD8 naive samples consisted of CD45RO-negative cells that were positively selected for CCR7, yielding a CD45RA+CCR7+ population without TemRA cells. The donors were healthy, HIV-negative adults with no recently reported acute infections or vaccinations. Only Caucasian adults living in Nashville, Tennessee, USA were represented among the donors. Blood was obtained by leukapheresis, after which PBMCs were separated by Ficoll-Histopaque density gradient centrifugation and cryopreserved in liquid nitrogen vapor phase. Analytical flow cytometry was used to check the purity and quantity of every magnetically sorted T cell population. Genomic DNA was isolated from every sorted fraction and measured by UV absorbance on a Nanodrop 2000c.

The sample comes from a study of shared clonotypes between healthy human individuals (dated by TCRdb to about 2020). Turning to the overall study: The cohort comprised a couple of women and a few men aged 18 to 49 years. For each donor, CD4 naive and CD4 memory were each given three plates, CD8 naive was given two plates, and CD8 memory was given one plate. The study deeply sequenced blood TCR repertoires of roughly five healthy adults to estimate repertoire size and the extent of clonotype sharing between individuals. Different laboratories and diverse techniques were used to prepare libraries and sequence TCR repertoires, to increase sequencing depth and limit assay-specific biases. Between about 0.8 and 9 billion PBMCs per donor were obtained by leukapheresis.

TCR CDR3 regions were amplified from genomic DNA by multiplex PCR using the deep immunoSEQ assay. Extracted genomic DNA from each cell subset was distributed evenly across all wells of several immunoSEQ 96-well plates, and each plate was treated as a replicate. For sorted subsets, 200 ng of genomic DNA, equivalent to roughly 33,000 T cell genomes, went into each replicate PCR. Purified libraries were quantified with a Qubit 3.0 fluorometer, sized on a Bioanalyzer 2100, and re-quantified with the KAPA Library Quantification kit. A separate single-read 150-cycle Illumina NextSeq 550 flow cell was used to sequence each immunoSEQ 96-well plate. The published analysis was carried out like this. Because the immunoSEQ output held only junctional sequences and lacked quality scores, the filtering could not match the filtering applied to full-length reads. To assign V/J genes and CDR3, sequences were annotated against IMGT germline references using PyIR, a Python wrapper for IgBLAST v1.9. Reads were removed for weak V/J assignments (E-value above 1e-6), missing CDR3, stop codons, out-of-frame junctions, or ambiguous translated residues. V3J clonotypes were defined as sequences sharing the same inferred V gene, J gene, and CDR3 amino acid sequence. Percentage overlap between repertoires was calculated by dividing the number of shared unique clonotypes by the size of the smaller repertoire. RTK rarefaction, the Chao1 estimator, and Recon v2.1 estimates of unobserved clonotypes were used to assess repertoire richness. For all TCRbeta clonotypes obtained by the gDNA method from a few donors, generation probabilities were computed with OLGA. TCRdb mirrors the immuneACCESS table, restricted to in-frame sequences. Some clones are absent from its copies; in checked studies, under half trace to an unresolved V gene, and the reason for the others is unknown. V and J calls and clone size are as listed in that table; D and trimming were resolved from the DNA. The sample table contains just over 2,000,000 clones; only one count was recorded for just under 95% of them. Together, the top ten hold roughly 1% of the sample.

Sequences SGHRS (CDR1) and YFSETQ (CDR2) are obtained from the germline V gene. The CDR3 measures 15 amino acids from cysteine to phenylalanine. The entry retains the CDR3 DNA only, 45 bases that are in frame from base 1. V gives up 4 bases and J gives up 0 bases, and the segment between their germline ends measures 13 bases. Points the paper makes about the study in general: When several donors were compared, the shared fraction of clonotypes was 5% to 6.5% for naive CD4, around 4% for naive CD8, 2.3% for memory CD4, and under 0.5% for memory CD8. Because the study included only a small number of donors, the genetic and exposure-history diversity represented was limited. Naive subsets generally had larger estimated clonotype richness than memory subsets. Sampling was restricted to blood, and TCR repertoires in tissue are likely to differ from TCR repertoires in blood. Based on pairwise subsampling, the degree of clonotype sharing among donors was expected to be affected by sequencing depth. Rarefaction of sorted-subset datasets indicated incomplete sequencing despite the large sequencing depth. Compared with non-shared clonotypes, the clonotypes found in all four sorted-subset donors had higher generation probabilities.

The sample consisted of naive CD8+ T cells sorted from blood. In the paper's terms, the cell subset or site label means: CD45RA+CCR7+. This TCR was recovered from a man aged 18 to 29 in good health. The chain employs TRBV5-1 and TRBJ1-1, with no reliable assignment of the D segment. The CDR3 protein sequence reads: CASSEVSGMNTEAFF. The nucleotides are TGCGCCAGCAGCGAGGTCTCAGGAATGAACACTGAAGCTTTCTTT.